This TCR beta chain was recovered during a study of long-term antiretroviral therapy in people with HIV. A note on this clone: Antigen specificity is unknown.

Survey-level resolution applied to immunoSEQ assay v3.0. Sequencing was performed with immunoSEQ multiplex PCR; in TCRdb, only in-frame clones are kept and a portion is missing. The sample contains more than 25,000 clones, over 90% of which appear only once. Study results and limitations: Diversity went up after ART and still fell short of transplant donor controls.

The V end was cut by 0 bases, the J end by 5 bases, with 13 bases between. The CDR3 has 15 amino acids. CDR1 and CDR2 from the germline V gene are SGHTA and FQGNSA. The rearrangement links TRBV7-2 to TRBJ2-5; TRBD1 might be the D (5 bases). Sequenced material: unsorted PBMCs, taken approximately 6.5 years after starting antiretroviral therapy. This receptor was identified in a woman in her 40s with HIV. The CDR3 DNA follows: TGTGCCAGCAGCTTAGCGGAAGGGGTCGCGGAGACCCAGTACTTC. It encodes CASSLAEGVAETQYF.